Given below is one TCR beta chain in context. This clone was found once. Its antigen remains unidentified. No much larger clonotype is one base removed from it; base qualities were not supplied. These data originate in a study of blood T cell repertoires in COVID-19 (dated by TCRdb to the early 2020s). Turning to the overall study: The collaborator samples originated in the United States, Italy and Spain and spanned the acute and convalescent phases of COVID-19. The material from the prospective study consisted of cDNA or gDNA derived from T cells, B-cell-depleted T cells, or PBMCs. The dataset comprised deeply sampled blood TCRbeta repertoires from subjects exposed to, actively infected with, or recovered from COVID-19. The repertoires were released in a freely available public database meant as a resource for research on the immune response to SARS-CoV-2. Samples were obtained from the ongoing ImmuneRACE study (first 160 participants) and from about 1,300 subjects provided by 6 global collaborators. The sample metadata nearly always contained a de-identified subject ID, COVID-19 status, age in years and sex. HLA class I and class II types, where available, came from metadata supplied by the sample provider rather than from assay-based typing.

Beyond this particular receptor, the publication reports: The amount of clinical and demographic metadata varied by source and participant and was provided uncurated.

The immunoSEQ Assay, a bias-controlled multiplex PCR, was used to amplify TCRbeta CDR3 regions from genomic DNA. The published analysis was carried out like this. The number of nucleated cells in each sample was estimated by amplification of reference gene primers within the assay. To quantify the absolute abundance of each unique TCRbeta CDR3 rearrangement, sequence reads were collapsed and filtered. Productive Simpson clonality was computed per sample as the square root of Simpson's diversity index over productive rearrangements. This is the immuneACCESS table as TCRdb keeps it, with only in-frame sequences that have V and J called. A part of the clones is gone; compared with another copy, unresolved V genes explain less than half, and the rest is unexplained. The V and J calls and clone size were taken over from that table, and D and trimming were inferred from the DNA. The sample table shows approximately 17,000 clones, and about 85% are seen once. About 49% of the sample is taken by the ten largest.

Whole blood was collected in K2EDTA tubes by collaborating institutions according to the institutions' own protocols. For TCRbeta analysis, collaborator samples were shipped as frozen whole blood, as isolated PBMCs, or as DNA extracted from either sample type. This TCR was sampled from a human donor in a cohort sampled during active COVID-19. The sequencing sample was made of peripheral blood.

The CDR3 region has the sequence CASSILANSFSGNTIYF. The nucleotide sequence is given as TGTGCCAGTAGTATCTTGGCCAATTCTTTCTCTGGAAACACCATATATTTT. Recombination linked TRBV19 to TRBJ1-3; the D gene remains uncertain. The germline V gene (reference sequence) specifies LNHDA as CDR1 and SQIVND as CDR2. Cut back by 3 bases and 0 bases, the V and J ends lie 15 bases apart. Including cysteine and phenylalanine, the CDR3 has 17 amino acids. Only CDR3 DNA is held: 51 bases, read in frame from base 1.